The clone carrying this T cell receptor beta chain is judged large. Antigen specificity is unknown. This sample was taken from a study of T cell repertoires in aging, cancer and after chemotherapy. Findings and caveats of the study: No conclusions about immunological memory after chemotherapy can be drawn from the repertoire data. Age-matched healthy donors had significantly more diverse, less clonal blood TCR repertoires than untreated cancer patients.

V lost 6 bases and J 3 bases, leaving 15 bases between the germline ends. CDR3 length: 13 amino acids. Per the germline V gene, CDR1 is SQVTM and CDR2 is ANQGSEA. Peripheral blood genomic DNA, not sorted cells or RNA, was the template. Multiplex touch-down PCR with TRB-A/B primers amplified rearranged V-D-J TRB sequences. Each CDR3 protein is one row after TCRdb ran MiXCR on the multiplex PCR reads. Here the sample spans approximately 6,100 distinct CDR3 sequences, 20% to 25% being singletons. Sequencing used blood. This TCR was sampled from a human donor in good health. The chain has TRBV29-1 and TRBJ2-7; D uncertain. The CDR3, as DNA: TGCAGCGTCCTCCCCCAGGATGGCTACGAGCAGTACTTC. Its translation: CSVLPQDGYEQYF.